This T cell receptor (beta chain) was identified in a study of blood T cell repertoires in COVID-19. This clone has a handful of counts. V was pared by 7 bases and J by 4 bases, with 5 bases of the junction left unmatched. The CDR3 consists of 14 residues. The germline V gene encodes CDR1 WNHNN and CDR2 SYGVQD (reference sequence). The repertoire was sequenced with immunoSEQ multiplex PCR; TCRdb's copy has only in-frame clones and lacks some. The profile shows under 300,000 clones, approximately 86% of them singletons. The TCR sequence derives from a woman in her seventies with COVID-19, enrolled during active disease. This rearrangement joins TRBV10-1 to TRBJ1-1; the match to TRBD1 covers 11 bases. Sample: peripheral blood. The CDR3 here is CASKEGQGGTEAFF. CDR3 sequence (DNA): TGCGCCAGCAAGGAGGGACAGGGGGGCACTGAAGCTTTCTTT.